Listed below are T cell receptor beta chains from one sample, sequenced in a study of post-analysis software for immune sequencing data. TCRdb reprocessed the PCR reads with MiXCR, giving one entry per CDR3 protein. The sample lists roughly 580,000 distinct CDR3 sequences, 44% seen once, with about 1.8% in the top ten. The specimen was blood. All receptors come from a girl aged 5 to 17 with multiple sclerosis. Both conserved end residues are part of each CDR3. A D gene is named only where the DNA matches it firmly. Rows give clone size only sometimes, using once, few, many, or a class for an expanded clone.

clone_size | d_call | j_call | v_call | cdr3_nt | cdr3_aa
. | TRBD1 | TRBJ2-5 | TRBV3-1 | TGTGCCAGCAGCCTATCGGGACAGCCCCACCAAGAGACCCAGTACTTC | CASSLSGQPHQETQYF
. | . | TRBJ1-5 | TRBV6-5 | TGTGCCAGCAGTTACGTGCAGGGTCAGCCCCAGCATTTT | CASSYVQGQPQHF
. | . | TRBJ1-1 | TRBV12-3/TRBV12-4 | TGTGCCAGCAGGCCCGGGGTTTTGAGGGGCACTGAAGCTTTCTTT | CASRPGVLRGTEAFF
. | . | TRBJ2-3 | TRBV29-1 | TGCAGCGTCGTCGATACCGGGACTCAGGTTGACACAGATACGCAGTATTTT | CSVVDTGTQVDTDTQYF
. | . | TRBJ2-3 | TRBV12-3/TRBV12-4 | TGTGCCAGCAGGGTGATAGGCTTCACAGATACGCAGTATTTT | CASRVIGFTDTQYF
few | . | TRBJ2-5 | TRBV3-1 | TGTGCCAGCAGCCAAGGGGATCGGGAAGAGACCCAGTACTTC | CASSQGDREETQYF
. | . | TRBJ2-1 | TRBV7-2 | TGCGCCAGCAGCTTAGGTCCGGGGGGCCTCTACAATGAGCAGTTCTTC | CASSLGPGGLYNEQFF
. | TRBD2 | TRBJ2-1 | TRBV7-9 | TGTGCCAGCATCGCGGGAGGTGTCTACAATGAGCAGTTCTTC | CASIAGGVYNEQFF
. | . | TRBJ2-1 | TRBV12-5 | TGTGCTAGTGGTTTCTGGGCGAGAGCCGATGAGCAGTTCTTC | CASGFWARADEQFF
. | . | TRBJ2-7 | TRBV7-2 | TGTGCCAGCAGCTTAGGCAGGGTCGAGCAGTACTTC | CASSLGRVEQYF
. | . | TRBJ1-1 | TRBV7-2 | TGTGCCAGCAGAAAGGGGGTAGCGGCTGAAGCTTTCTTT | CASRKGVAAEAFF
few | TRBD1 | TRBJ1-4 | TRBV7-9 | TGTGCCAGCAGCCTATCTTCCGGGACAGAGGGTGAAAAACTGTTTTTT | CASSLSSGTEGEKLFF
. | . | TRBJ1-5 | TRBV6-4 | TGTGCCAGCATGGGGGGGCGGCCCCAGCATTTT | CASMGGRPQHF
few | . | TRBJ2-7 | TRBV5-1 | TGCGCCAGCAGCTTGCGTAGGGGACCCTACGAGCAGTACTTC | CASSLRRGPYEQYF
many | . | TRBJ2-7 | TRBV6-1 | TGTGCCAGCAGTGTACACCAGGACATCTACGAGCAGTACTTC | CASSVHQDIYEQYF
. | . | TRBJ2-7 | TRBV6-5 | TGTGCCAGCACTAGGGGGGGCGTCTACGAGCAGTACTTC | CASTRGGVYEQYF
few | TRBD1 | TRBJ1-6 | TRBV10-3 | TGTGCCATCAGACGACAGGGAAATTCACCCCTCCACTTT | CAIRRQGNSPLHF
. | . | TRBJ2-7 | TRBV10-3 | TGTGCCATCAGTCCCTTGGGGGGCTACGAGCAGTACTTC | CAISPLGGYEQYF
few | . | TRBJ2-3 | TRBV7-9 | TGTGCCAGCAGCTTAGGAAGGGCGCAGTATTTT | CASSLGRAQYF
. | . | TRBJ1-5 | TRBV20-1 | TGCAGTGCTAGAGATGCTAGCAATCAGCCCCAGCATTTT | CSARDASNQPQHF
few | TRBD2 | TRBJ2-7 | TRBV4-1 | TGCGCCAGCAGCCATTCCGGGACTAGCGGGGGAAACTACGAGCAGTACTTC | CASSHSGTSGGNYEQYF
few | . | TRBJ1-2 | TRBV10-3 | TGTGCCATCAGTGACCCCCATGGCTACACCTTC | CAISDPHGYTF
. | TRBD1 | TRBJ1-6 | TRBV7-9 | TGTGCCAGCAGCGGGGGACAGGATAATTCACCCCTCCACTTT | CASSGGQDNSPLHF
few | . | TRBJ2-1 | TRBV30 | TGTGCCTGGCAGGGGCTTAATGAGCAGTTCTTC | CAWQGLNEQFF
. | . | TRBJ1-1 | TRBV5-1 | TGCGCCAGCAGCCCCATACAGGGCGGGGGAACTGAAGCTTTCTTT | CASSPIQGGGTEAFF
. | . | TRBJ2-7 | TRBV6-6 | TGTGCCAGCAGGTCGGGTTTGGAATACGAGCAGTACTTC | CASRSGLEYEQYF
few | . | TRBJ2-7 | TRBV10-3 | TGTGCCATCAGGTACACGGCGGGCACCTCCTACGAGCAGTACTTC | CAIRYTAGTSYEQYF
. | TRBD1 | TRBJ1-4 | TRBV6-6 | TGTGCCAGCAGCCCCACGGACAGGACAACTAATGAAAAACTGTTTTTT | CASSPTDRTTNEKLFF